The 31 T cell receptor beta chains reported below all come from one sample, sequenced in a study of cytotoxic CD8 clonotypes in ibrutinib-treated CLL. The protocol was immunoSEQ multiplex PCR, while the TCRdb copy is restricted to in-frame clones and leaves out a portion. The sample records nearly 300,000 clones, roughly three quarters being singletons. The source material was PBMCs, sampled at disease progression, from a patient treated with ibrutinib. Every receptor here comes from a human donor with chronic lymphocytic leukemia.

The chain has TRBV7-9 and TRBJ1-2; the match to TRBD1 covers 7 bases. The CDR3 covers 15 residues. V lost 5 bases and J lost 7; bases outside the gene matches: 13. CDR1 and CDR2 from the germline V gene are SEHNR and FQNEAQ (reference sequence). In DNA form, the CDR3 reads TGTGCCAGCAGCCAGGGGGGGACACCCCCCGGTGGCTACACCTTC. Protein product: CASSQGGTPPGGYTF.

V and J are TRBV15 and TRBJ2-7; 11 bases agree with TRBD2. The CDR3 is made up of 15 amino acids. Germline CDR1 is LNHNV and CDR2 is YYDKDF (reference sequence). The V and J ends lost 2 bases and 4 bases, in that order; junction bases with no gene match: 4. The CDR3 DNA reads as TGTGCCACCAGCAGAAACCGACTAGCGGGGTACGAGCAGTACTTC. It codes for CATSRNRLAGYEQYF.

The V gene is TRBV7-9, the J gene TRBJ1-2; the match to TRBD1 covers 10 bases. The CDR3 is 15 amino acids. Trimming cost V 5 bases and J 7 bases; bases outside gene matches: 10. Germline V gene sequence: CDR1 SEHNR, CDR2 FQNEAQ (reference sequence). This CDR3 is CASSPMGQGNSGYTF. The CDR3 nucleotides are TGTGCCAGCAGCCCCATGGGACAGGGGAATTCTGGCTACACCTTC.

The chain's CDR3 is CASSPTGGNQPQHF. The CDR3 bases are TGTGCCAGCAGCCCAACGGGAGGCAATCAGCCCCAGCATTTT. The chain has TRBV11-2 and TRBJ1-5; no clear D gene. The CDR3 has 14 amino acids. Germline V gives CDR1 SGHAT, CDR2 FQNNGV. V lost 5 bases and J lost 2, with 10 bases in between. Full variable domain (outside the CDR3, taken from reference TRBV11-2 and TRBJ1-5): EAGVAQSPRYKIIEKRQSVAFWCNPISGHATLYWYQQILGQGPKLLIQFQNNGVVDDSQLPKDRFSAERLKGVDSTLKIQPAKLEDSAVYLCASSPTGGNQPQHFGDGTRLSIL.

The gene calls are TRBV7-8 and TRBJ1-5, with 9 bases that match TRBD1. Germline CDR1 SGHVS, CDR2 FQNEAQ. This CDR3 has 13 amino acids. V shed 3 bases and J 6 bases; nucleotides not matched to a gene: 0. The CDR3: CASSLDRGQPQHF. Written as DNA, the CDR3 is TGTGCCAGCAGCTTGGACAGGGGTCAGCCCCAGCATTTT.

In this sample, this clone turned up a few times. The V and J genes are TRBV11-2 and TRBJ2-2; TRBD2 is a possible D gene (5 bases). V gave up 1 base and J gave up 3 bases, with 12 bases separating them. CDR1 is SGHAT, CDR2 FQNNGV, per germline. The CDR3 runs to 16 residues. The CDR3 loop is CASSLGVLADTGELFF. CDR3 coding DNA: TGTGCCAGCAGCTTAGGGGTCCTAGCAGACACCGGGGAGCTGTTTTTT.

There are a few counts of this clone. The chain is built from TRBV2 and TRBJ2-7, with 8 bases lining up with TRBD2. This CDR3 has 13 residues. The V gene end was trimmed by 8 bases and the J gene end by 3 bases; junction bases not matched to a gene: 6. Per germline, CDR1 SNHLY and CDR2 FYNNEI. In nucleotides, the CDR3 is TGTGCCAGCTTACCCGGGACTAGCTACGAGCAGTACTTC. Translated, it gives CASLPGTSYEQYF.

V gene TRBV5-4 combines with J gene TRBJ2-7, with a possible D match to TRBD1 (6 bases). Trimming removed 4 bases at V and 3 bases at J, with 8 bases between. Germline CDR1 SGHNT, CDR2 YYREEE (reference sequence). The CDR3 loop spans 12 amino acids. The CDR3 spells CASSRDNYEQYF. CDR3 DNA: TGTGCCAGCAGCCGGGACAACTACGAGCAGTACTTC. The full variable domain, in which reference TRBV5-4 and TRBJ2-7 provide the parts outside the CDR3, is ETGVTQSPTHLIKTRGQQVTLRCSSQSGHNTVSWYQQALGQGPQFIFQYYREEENGRGNFPPRFSGLQFPNYSSELNVNALELDDSALYLCASSRDNYEQYFGPGTRLTVT.

CDR3 protein: CASSIGGGRGLSNTEAFF. CDR3 bases: TGTGCCAGTAGTATAGGGGGCGGTCGGGGCTTATCAAACACTGAAGCTTTCTTT. This sequence joins TRBV19 and TRBJ1-1, with D possibly matching TRBD1 (5 bases). The CDR3 loop spans 18 amino acids. Between the trimmed V and J ends, which lost 1 base and 2 bases, there was a span of 20 bases. Germline assignment: CDR1 LNHDA and CDR2 SQIVND (reference sequence).

Only a few counts were recorded for this clone. J is TRBJ2-1 and V is TRBV20-1; 8 bases map to TRBD1. The CDR3 has 11 residues. V gave up 4 bases and J gave up 12 bases; unmatched junction bases: 5. The germline V gene has CDR1 DFQATT and CDR2 SNEGSKA (reference sequence). The CDR3 reads CSATGQGLQFF. The CDR3 bases are TGCAGTGCTACCGGACAGGGATTGCAGTTCTTC.

The chain employs TRBV5-6 and TRBJ1-6, with 7 positions matching TRBD1. This CDR3 spans 14 amino acids. CDR1 and CDR2 (germline): SGHDT, YYEEEE. V gave up 3 bases and J gave up 13 bases; unmatched junction bases: 10. CDR3 sequence reads: CASSSRQGDIPLHF. CDR3 sequence (DNA): TGTGCCAGCAGCTCCAGACAGGGAGATATCCCCCTCCACTTT. Drawing the rest from reference TRBV5-6 and TRBJ1-6, the complete variable domain is DAGVTQSPTHLIKTRGQQVTLRCSPKSGHDTVSWYQQALGQGPQFIFQYYEEEERQRGNFPDRFSGHQFPNYSSELNVNALLLGDSALYLCASSSRQGDIPLHFGNGTRLTVT.

This clone has just a few counts. The chain recombines TRBV4-1 with TRBJ2-7; 15 positions agree with TRBD2. Germline V CDR1 and CDR2: MGHRA, YSYEKL. The CDR3 length is 17 residues. The J segment lost 7 bases and the V segment lost 3 bases, leaving 10 bases of the junction unmatched. The CDR3 region has the DNA TGCGCCAGCAGCCAGCAAAGCTTGGGACTAGCGGGAGGTGAGCAGTACTTC. It codes for CASSQQSLGLAGGEQYF.

The rearrangement uses TRBV14 and TRBJ2-7; 7 bases map to TRBD2. Germline loops: CDR1 SGHDN, CDR2 FVKESK. Trimming removed 7 bases from V and 1 base from J; junction bases left unmatched: 34. CDR3 length equals 23 residues. Here the CDR3 reads CASKGVGVKRGVIHLAASYEQYF. The CDR3 region has the DNA TGTGCCAGCAAAGGGGTGGGTGTGAAAAGGGGAGTCATCCATCTAGCGGCTTCCTACGAGCAGTACTTC.

The J gene is TRBJ1-5, the V gene TRBV18; no firm D call. The germline CDR1 and CDR2 sequences are KGHSH and LQKENI. This CDR3 is 17 amino acids long. Trimming shortened V by 4 bases and J by 0 bases, and 16 bases separated the two germline ends. The CDR3 nucleotides are TGTGCCAGCTCACTCGGGCAGGTCACCTATAGCAATCAGCCCCAGCATTTT. Translating gives CASSLGQVTYSNQPQHF.

The chain employs TRBV6-5 and TRBJ2-2, with D tentatively TRBD2 (6 bases). The germline V and J ends were trimmed by 2 bases and 0 bases, with 10 bases remaining between them. There are 16 residues in the CDR3. The germline V gene encodes CDR1 MNHEY and CDR2 SVGAGI. The CDR3 nucleotides are TGTGCCAGCAGTTACAGTGGAGGGGCGAACACCGGGGAGCTGTTTTTT. It is translated as CASSYSGGANTGELFF.

The chain employs TRBV12-5 and TRBJ2-5; no clear D. Germline loops: CDR1 LGHNT, CDR2 FRNRAP. The V and J ends lost 3 bases and 4 bases respectively, with 12 bases between them. CDR3 length: 14 amino acids. In DNA, the CDR3 is TGTGCTAGTGGTTTTGGGAAGTGGGGAGAGACCCAGTACTTC. Protein product: CASGFGKWGETQYF.

The V call is TRBV19, the J call TRBJ2-2; TRBD2 aligns across 9 bases. Germline values: CDR1 LNHDA, CDR2 SQIVND (reference sequence). V trimming: 5 bases; J trimming: 7 bases; junction bases outside the gene matches: 5. The CDR3 length is 14 residues. CDR3 residues: CASSWGLADGELFF. The CDR3 nucleotides read TGTGCCAGTAGTTGGGGACTAGCCGACGGGGAGCTGTTTTTT.

This clone was counted once. The chain couples TRBV7-6 to TRBJ2-1; 8 nucleotides match TRBD2. This CDR3 spans 16 amino acids. In germline, CDR1 is SGHVS, CDR2 FNYEAQ. Germline trimming cut 1 base from V and 0 bases from J; bases unmatched to any gene: 2. The CDR3 DNA sequence: TGTGCCAGCAGCTTAGAGCGGGGGAGCTCCTACAATGAGCAGTTCTTC. This sequence encodes CASSLERGSSYNEQFF.

This chain uses TRBV5-1 with TRBJ2-7, with 13 positions matching TRBD2. Germline V CDR1 and CDR2: SGHRS, YFSETQ. After removal of 6 bases from V and 2 bases from J, the junction contained 8 bases not matched to a gene. This CDR3 is built from 16 residues. CDR3 loop: CASTKGGTSGTYEQYF. CDR3 in DNA: TGCGCCAGCACCAAAGGGGGGACTAGCGGGACCTACGAGCAGTACTTC.

The chain is built from TRBV6-1 and TRBJ1-1; no reliable D call. Germline V gene sequence: CDR1 MNHNS, CDR2 SASEGT. The CDR3 sequence is 14 residues long. The germline V and J ends were trimmed by 6 bases and 1 base, with 12 bases remaining between them. CDR3 coding DNA: TGTGCCAGCAGGGCTTTCTCCGGGAACACTGAAGCTTTCTTT. Translating it yields CASRAFSGNTEAFF.

This clone was detected once. This CDR3 is CSVVESGELFF. CDR3 coding DNA: TGCAGCGTCGTCGAGTCCGGGGAGCTGTTTTTT. The V gene is TRBV29-1, the J gene TRBJ2-2; the D is unclear. Germline lookup yields CDR1 SQVTM and CDR2 ANQGSEA. V was cut by 6 bases and J by 6 bases, with 8 bases left in between. CDR3 length: 11 residues.

This sequence joins TRBV4-1 and TRBJ1-1; 9 bases align to TRBD1. Germline assignment: CDR1 MGHRA and CDR2 YSYEKL. The ends lost 4 bases at V and 5 bases at J; junction bases unmatched: 11. The CDR3 sequence is 16 residues long. CDR3 region: CASSPGQGFVRTEAFF. The DNA of the CDR3 is TGCGCCAGCAGCCCGGGACAGGGATTCGTTAGGACTGAAGCTTTCTTT.

The chain combines TRBV18 with TRBJ2-7, with a possible D match to TRBD1 (6 bases). The CDR3 has 12 residues. CDR1 is KGHSH and CDR2 is LQKENI in the germline V gene. With 3 bases removed from V and 6 bases from J, the gap between germline ends came to 9 bases. CDR3 region: CASSPRTAEQYF. In DNA form, the CDR3 reads TGTGCCAGCTCACCGAGGACAGCCGAGCAGTACTTC. Combining the CDR3 with reference TRBV18 and TRBJ2-7 gives the whole variable domain NAGVMQNPRHLVRRRGQEARLRCSPMKGHSHVYWYRQLPEEGLKFMVYLQKENIIDESGMPKERFSAEFPKEGPSILRIQQVVRGDSAAYFCASSPRTAEQYFGPGTRLTVT.

V and J are TRBV5-6 and TRBJ2-7, with TRBD1 as a possible D gene (5 bases). Germline-derived CDR1 and CDR2 are SGHDT and YYEEEE. V lost 2 bases, J lost 0 bases, and 9 bases lay in between. The CDR3 has 14 amino acids. The CDR3 is CASSLGVLSYEQYF. The CDR3 DNA reads TGTGCCAGCAGCTTAGGGGTCCTCTCCTACGAGCAGTACTTC.

Concerning this clone: This sample also contains other DNA sequences that code for the same CDR3. The chain recombines TRBV5-1 with TRBJ2-7; a weak D match, TRBD2 (5 bases). The CDR3 runs to 13 residues. Trimming cost V 0 bases and J 4 bases, with 8 bases left between them. Germline V lookup: CDR1 SGHRS, CDR2 YFSETQ. The CDR3 loop reads CASSLAGSYEQYF. CDR3 sequence (DNA): TGCGCCAGCAGCTTGGCGGGATCTTACGAGCAGTACTTC.

The chain's CDR3 is CASSESGGQETQYF. The CDR3 nucleotides are TGTGCCAGCAGTGAATCAGGGGGACAAGAGACCCAGTACTTC. The chain employs TRBV2 and TRBJ2-5; 7 nucleotides match TRBD1. Germline CDR1 and CDR2: SNHLY and FYNNEI. The CDR3 runs 14 residues. V gave up 2 bases and J gave up 2 bases; unmatched junction bases: 2.

The chain links TRBV9 to TRBJ2-1; 9 bases fit TRBD2. The CDR3 is 15 amino acids. Germline trimming cut 2 bases from V and 8 bases from J; bases unmatched to any gene: 8. CDR1 is SGDLS and CDR2 is YYNGEE in the germline V gene. Written as DNA, the CDR3 is TGTGCCAGCAGCGTTAGCGGGAGTAATGTGGATGAGCAGTTCTTC. Its protein is CASSVSGSNVDEQFF. Using reference TRBV9 and TRBJ2-1 for the parts outside the CDR3, the full variable domain is DSGVTQTPKHLITATGQRVTLRCSPRSGDLSVYWYQQSLDQGLQFLIQYYNGEERAKGNILERFSAQQFPDLHSELNLSSLELGDSALYFCASSVSGSNVDEQFFGPGTRLTVL.

The V gene is TRBV29-1, the J gene TRBJ2-5; possible D gene TRBD2, 5 bases. V dropped 2 bases and J dropped 2 bases, with 9 bases sitting between them. The CDR3 has 13 amino acids. CDR1 and CDR2 (germline): SQVTM, ANQGSEA. CDR3 DNA: TGCAGCGTTGAATTGAGGGTGCAAGAGACCCAGTACTTC. Translating it yields CSVELRVQETQYF.

The chain couples TRBV27 to TRBJ2-2; D is perhaps TRBD1 or TRBD2 (6 bases each). The CDR3 runs 14 residues. V was trimmed by 7 bases and J by 4 bases, leaving 13 bases between them. Germline V gives CDR1 MNHEY, CDR2 SMNVEV (reference sequence). The CDR3 sequence is CASMRGAVTGELFF. The DNA for the CDR3 is TGTGCCAGCATGAGGGGGGCGGTCACCGGGGAGCTGTTTTTT.

Only one count was recorded for this clone. The chain is built from TRBV19 and TRBJ2-1; TRBD2 matches at 14 bases. The V and J ends lost 5 bases and 7 bases, in that order; junction bases with no gene match: 4. Per germline, CDR1 LNHDA and CDR2 SQIVND (reference sequence). The CDR3 length is 15 residues. The CDR3 bases are TGTGCCAGTAGTGTCGGGACTAGCGGGAGAAATGAGCAGTTCTTC. It is translated as CASSVGTSGRNEQFF.

The chain links TRBV6-5 to TRBJ1-6, with 7 bases fitting TRBD1. The CDR3 runs to 15 residues. The ends lost 8 bases at V and 2 bases at J; junction bases unmatched: 6. Germline CDR1 MNHEY, CDR2 SVGAGI. DNA for the CDR3: TGTGCCAGCTCACTACAGGGGACCTATAATTCACCCCTCCACTTT. It translates to CASSLQGTYNSPLHF.